One and the same sample provided the 7 T cell receptor beta chains below, sequenced in a study of early T cells in non-severe SARS-CoV-2 infection. TCRdb recomputed calls from the 5' RACE reads with MiXCR, one row per CDR3 protein. The sample lists approximately 35,000 distinct CDR3 sequences; 5% were seen once. What was sequenced was whole blood. These receptors all stem from an adult who was a healthcare worker with PCR-confirmed SARS-CoV-2 infection or an uninfected control (not recorded which).

This sequence joins TRBV12-3 or TRBV12-4 and TRBJ1-4; the D is unclear. Trimming removed 1 base from V and 11 bases from J, with 11 bases in between. The CDR3 totals 13 residues. The chain's CDR3 is CASSLVAGGKLFF. The CDR3 nucleotides are TGTGCCAGCAGTTTAGTCGCAGGAGGGAAACTGTTTTTT.

This chain joins TRBV5-1 and TRBJ1-2, with TRBD1 matching 9 bases. Germline CDR1 is SGHRS and CDR2 is YFSETQ. The length of the CDR3 is 14 residues. The trim removed 3 bases at V and 8 bases at J, leaving 8 bases unmatched. The CDR3 spells CASSSDRGWYGYTF. For the CDR3, the DNA is TGCGCCAGCAGCTCCGACAGGGGGTGGTACGGCTACACCTTC.

The chain joins TRBV10-1 to TRBJ1-6, with a weak D call TRBD1 (6 bases). The CDR3 length is 14 residues. Germline-derived CDR1 and CDR2 are WNHNN and SYGVQD (reference sequence). V lost 4 bases, J lost 5 bases, and 9 bases lay in between. CDR3 loop: CASSVGQNNSPLHF. CDR3 nucleotides: TGCGCCAGCAGTGTGGGACAAAATAATTCACCCCTCCACTTT.

This clonotype was recorded at least ten times. V usage is TRBV19 and J usage is TRBJ2-3; D gene ambiguous. The CDR3 has 13 residues. Germline CDR1 reads LNHDA; CDR2 reads SQIVND (reference sequence). Trimming pared 6 bases from V and 1 base from J, leaving 8 bases between. CDR3 coding DNA: TGTGCCAGTAGCACCATTGGCACAGATACGCAGTATTTT. It encodes CASSTIGTDTQYF.

This clonotype was detected many times. The chain links TRBV29-1 to TRBJ1-6; no clear D gene. V lost 7 bases and J 8 bases, leaving 18 bases between the germline ends. This CDR3 has 14 residues. The germline gives CDR1 SQVTM, CDR2 ANQGSEA. CDR3 residues: CSAGRPKVYSPLHF. In DNA, the CDR3 is TGCAGCGCCGGTCGACCTAAAGTATATTCACCCCTCCACTTT. Looking up the rest from reference TRBV29-1 and TRBJ1-6 gives the full variable domain: SAVISQKPSRDICQRGTSLTIQCQVDSQVTMMFWYRQQPGQSLTLIATANQGSEATYESGFVIDKFPISRPNLTFSTLTVSNMSPEDSSIYLCSAGRPKVYSPLHFGNGTRLTVT.

This clonotype has just a few counts. The chain joins TRBV28 to TRBJ2-1; maybe TRBD1 (5 bases). Germline loops: CDR1 MDHEN, CDR2 SYDVKM. The V gene lost 5 bases and the J gene lost 0 bases, with 8 bases spanning the gap. The CDR3 totals 14 residues. The CDR3 region is CASSPDNSYNEQFF. The DNA of the CDR3 is TGTGCCAGCAGTCCGGACAACTCCTACAATGAGCAGTTCTTC.

There are a few counts of this clonotype. The chain combines TRBV12-3 or TRBV12-4 with TRBJ2-7; the D gene is possibly TRBD1 (6 bases). Deletions cut 3 bases from V and 6 bases from J, with 12 bases between. The CDR3 is made up of 13 amino acids. The DNA for the CDR3 is TGTGCCAGCAGTTTTTCGCAGGGGTTCGAGCAGTACTTC. Translated: CASSFSQGFEQYF.